The 32 T cell receptor beta chains below all came from one sample that was sequenced in a study of spatial heterogeneity in lung cancer. Overall study results and limits: In tumors, expanded intratumoral alpha and beta TCR counts tracked mutation counts.

The time point was: sample taken at primary tumor resection. Their specific antigens are unknown. TCRdb re-called the 5' RACE reads with MiXCR, one entry per CDR3 protein. The table includes about 3,400 distinct CDR3 sequences, 13% detected once. The sample was lung tumor tissue, taken at surgery. Receptors were obtained from a female donor with early-stage non-small cell lung cancer.

This clonotype rates as medium-sized. V gene TRBV29-1 combines with J gene TRBJ2-2; a weak D match, TRBD2 (5 bases). Trimming shortened V by 4 bases and J by 2 bases, and 11 bases separated the two germline ends. The V gene's germline CDR1 is SQVTM and CDR2 ANQGSEA. There are 14 residues in the CDR3. CDR3 region: CSVASEVNTGELFF. CDR3 DNA: TGCAGCGTTGCGTCGGAGGTTAACACCGGGGAGCTGTTTTTT.

This clonotype is categorized as medium-sized (0.01 to 0.1%). The gene calls are TRBV7-9 and TRBJ2-1; the match to TRBD2 covers 8 bases. CDR1 and CDR2 from the germline V gene are SEHNR and FQNEAQ (reference sequence). V was pared by 3 bases and J by 0 bases, with 1 base of the junction left unmatched. The CDR3 spans 15 residues. The CDR3 spells CASSLSGSSYNEQFF. In nucleotides, the CDR3 is TGTGCCAGCAGCTTGAGCGGGAGCTCCTACAATGAGCAGTTCTTC.

This clonotype was counted only a few times. The CDR3 spells CASSLDRGSENTIYF. The CDR3, as DNA: TGTGCCAGCAGCTTAGACAGGGGAAGTGAAAACACCATATATTTT. The chain employs TRBV7-2 and TRBJ1-3, with TRBD1 matching over 7 bases. The length of the CDR3 is 15 residues. Germline V CDR1 and CDR2: SGHTA, FQGNSA. V gave up 1 base and J gave up 6 bases; unmatched junction bases: 6.

This clonotype is categorized as medium-sized. The chain joins TRBV7-8 to TRBJ1-4, with D perhaps TRBD1 (5 bases). This CDR3 spans 12 amino acids. V lost 5 bases, J lost 12 bases, and 13 bases lay in between. Germline assignment: CDR1 SGHVS and CDR2 FQNEAQ. CDR3 nucleotides: TGTGCCAGCAGCATTTCCCCGGGACAACTGTTTTTT. It codes for CASSISPGQLFF.

The chain has TRBV6-6 and TRBJ1-3, with unresolved D. The CDR3 covers 14 residues. The germline V and J ends were trimmed by 8 bases and 0 bases, with 11 bases remaining between them. Germline-derived CDR1 and CDR2 are MNHNY and SVGAGI (reference sequence). The CDR3 loop is CASLLGGSGNTIYF. CDR3 DNA: TGTGCCAGCCTCCTTGGAGGCTCTGGAAACACCATATATTTT.

This chain connects TRBV29-1 to TRBJ2-3; D unresolved. The V end lost 0 bases, the J end lost 1 base, and 5 bases lay between the germline ends. The germline CDR1 and CDR2 sequences are SQVTM and ANQGSEA. This CDR3 is built from 13 residues. In DNA, the CDR3 is TGCAGCGTTGAAGATCCGGGCACAGATACGCAGTATTTT. Translating it yields CSVEDPGTDTQYF.

The genes are TRBV9 and TRBJ2-1; D unclear. Germline-derived CDR1 and CDR2 are SGDLS and YYNGEE. CDR3 length: 15 residues. Deletions cut 4 bases from V and 0 bases from J, with 11 bases between. CDR3 sequence reads: CASSPAMSSYNEQFF. CDR3 DNA sequence: TGTGCCAGCAGCCCCGCTATGAGCTCCTACAATGAGCAGTTCTTC.

Relative to its sample, this clonotype is medium-sized (0.01 to 0.1%). The rearrangement joins TRBV7-8 to TRBJ1-2, with TRBD1 as a possible D gene (5 bases). CDR3 length equals 14 residues. The V end was cut by 1 base, the J end by 8 bases, with 14 bases between. The germline V gene encodes CDR1 SGHVS and CDR2 FQNEAQ. The CDR3 bases are TGTGCCAGCAGCTTAGTTGGGGCAAAGGGCGGCTACACCTTC. As protein: CASSLVGAKGGYTF.

Sample share makes this clonotype medium-sized (0.01 to 0.1%). The chain has TRBV4-1 and TRBJ1-4; D possibly corresponds to TRBD1 (6 bases). This CDR3 has 13 amino acids. Germline V gene sequence: CDR1 MGHRA, CDR2 YSYEKL. V lost 0 bases and J lost 8, with 7 bases in between. CDR3: CASSQDRGEKLFF. As DNA, the CDR3 is TGCGCCAGCAGCCAAGATAGGGGGGAAAAACTGTTTTTT.

This clonotype is deemed medium-sized. This chain connects TRBV5-1 to TRBJ2-1; D call uncertain. Germline V gene data show CDR1 as SGHRS and CDR2 as YFSETQ. Trimming cost V 0 bases and J 10 bases, with 14 bases left between them. The CDR3 contains 14 residues. The CDR3 region is CASSLGQPGAEQFF. The CDR3 region has the DNA TGCGCCAGCAGCTTGGGCCAGCCCGGAGCGGAGCAGTTCTTC.

The J gene is TRBJ2-7, the V gene TRBV5-1; a possible D gene is TRBD1 (6 bases). V lost 5 bases to trimming and J lost 6 bases, with 15 bases between them. CDR1 is SGHRS and CDR2 is YFSETQ in the germline V gene. The CDR3 spans 13 residues. Here the CDR3 reads CASSAAGDLEQYF. The CDR3 region has the DNA TGCGCCAGCAGTGCGGCAGGGGATCTCGAGCAGTACTTC.

By frequency in the sample, this clonotype is medium-sized (0.01 to 0.1%). V usage is TRBV10-3 and J usage is TRBJ2-1; 9 bases agree with TRBD2. Losses at the gene ends were 6 bases for V and 6 bases for J; bases not matched to a gene: 6. The CDR3 sequence is 14 residues long. Germline V gene sequence: CDR1 ENHRY, CDR2 SYGVKD. The CDR3 loop is CAISRLAEINEQFF. CDR3 bases: TGTGCCATCAGCCGACTAGCGGAAATCAATGAGCAGTTCTTC.

This clonotype is medium-sized (0.01 to 0.1%) in the sample. The gene calls are TRBV12-3 or TRBV12-4 and TRBJ1-6; TRBD1 might be the D (6 bases). CDR3 length: 16 amino acids. Trimming removed 3 bases at V and 10 bases at J, with 19 bases between. The CDR3 spells CASSFLGGARGSPLHF. CDR3 nucleotide sequence: TGTGCCAGCAGTTTCCTTGGGGGGGCTCGGGGATCACCCCTCCACTTT.

This clonotype is classed as medium-sized (0.01 to 0.1%). The chain employs TRBV7-2 and TRBJ1-5; the D is unclear. V dropped 1 base and J dropped 2 bases, with 9 bases sitting between them. The V gene's germline CDR1 is SGHTA and CDR2 FQGNSA. The CDR3 runs to 15 residues. The CDR3: CASSLVGNGNQPQHF. The CDR3 DNA reads as TGTGCCAGCAGCTTAGTCGGGAACGGCAATCAGCCCCAGCATTTT.

This clonotype was counted once. The chain recombines TRBV2 with TRBJ2-7, with D possibly being TRBD1 (6 bases). CDR3 length: 14 residues. Per the germline V gene, CDR1 is SNHLY and CDR2 is FYNNEI. The V gene lost 5 bases and the J gene lost 3 bases, with 14 bases spanning the gap. The CDR3 here is CASSITGSVYEQYF. The CDR3 nucleotides are TGTGCCAGCAGTATTACAGGGTCTGTCTACGAGCAGTACTTC.

This clonotype qualifies as medium-sized. The J gene is TRBJ2-7, the V gene TRBV7-8, with 9 nucleotides matching TRBD2. The CDR3 totals 15 residues. The J segment lost 7 bases and the V segment lost 3 bases, leaving 10 bases of the junction unmatched. Germline V gene data show CDR1 as SGHVS and CDR2 as FQNEAQ. CDR3 DNA: TGTGCCAGCAGCTTGCTTCTAGCGGGAATGGGAGAGCAGTACTTC. It is translated as CASSLLLAGMGEQYF.

This chain joins TRBV28 and TRBJ2-1, with D possibly matching TRBD1 (6 bases). V shed 2 bases and J shed 3 bases, with 14 bases lying between them. The CDR3 extends over 16 amino acids. The germline V gene encodes CDR1 MDHEN and CDR2 SYDVKM. CDR3 nucleotides: TGTGCCAGCAGTTTAGAGAAGGGGGTGAACTACAATGAGCAGTTCTTC. Its translation: CASSLEKGVNYNEQFF.

Comment on this clonotype: A read error may be the cause here, since a much bigger clone is one base away. The chain couples TRBV7-2 to TRBJ1-6; TRBD1 might be the D (5 bases). CDR1 is SGHTA and CDR2 is FQGNSA in the germline V gene. The CDR3 length is 14 residues. CDR3 region: CVSSPRGDNSPLHF. The CDR3 DNA follows: TGTGTCAGCAGCCCTAGGGGTGACAATTCACCCCTCCACTTT.

This rearrangement joins TRBV12-3 or TRBV12-4 to TRBJ2-1; 10 bases line up with TRBD2. CDR3 length: 18 residues. With V trimmed by 4 bases and J by 0 bases, 9 bases remained unmatched. As DNA, the CDR3 is TGTGCCAGCAGTTACGAGCTAGCGGGGGCGAGCTCCTACAATGAGCAGTTCTTC. This sequence encodes CASSYELAGASSYNEQFF.

This clonotype is deemed medium-sized. The chain couples TRBV4-1 to TRBJ1-1; D is undetermined. CDR1 is MGHRA, CDR2 YSYEKL, per germline. CDR3 size: 15 residues. Deletions cut 1 base from V and 2 bases from J, with 11 bases between. The CDR3 is CASSQAPSVNTEAFF. The CDR3 DNA follows: TGCGCCAGCAGCCAAGCCCCCTCTGTAAACACTGAAGCTTTCTTT.

By proportion, this clonotype is medium-sized (0.01 to 0.1%). The V and J genes are TRBV2 and TRBJ1-1, with D perhaps matching TRBD1 (6 bases). Trimming removed 7 bases at V and 2 bases at J, with 14 bases between. CDR3 length: 14 amino acids. Germline V gene sequence: CDR1 SNHLY, CDR2 FYNNEI. The CDR3 is CASTRTDVNTEAFF. The CDR3 coding sequence is TGTGCCAGCACCCGGACAGATGTAAACACTGAAGCTTTCTTT.

The genes are TRBV19 and TRBJ2-1, with 12 bases fitting TRBD2. The germline gives CDR1 LNHDA, CDR2 SQIVND (reference sequence). This CDR3 is built from 15 residues. V dropped 9 bases and J dropped 1; count of bases not matched to a gene: 4. Written as DNA, the CDR3 is TGTGCCAGCTCTAGCGGGAGGGGGTCCTACAATGAGCAGTTCTTC. As protein: CASSSGRGSYNEQFF.

Sample share makes this clonotype medium-sized. The chain is built from TRBV5-1 and TRBJ1-5; the D is unclear. Germline CDR1 reads SGHRS; CDR2 reads YFSETQ. This CDR3 comprises 14 residues. Trimming took off 0 bases at V and 3 bases at J, with 7 bases between the two ends. This chain's CDR3 is CASSLEGYNQPQHF. DNA of the CDR3: TGCGCCAGCAGCTTGGAGGGTTACAATCAGCCCCAGCATTTT.

V gene TRBV11-2 combines with J gene TRBJ1-2, with 9 positions matching TRBD1. The CDR3 runs 14 residues. Germline assignment: CDR1 SGHAT and CDR2 FQNNGV. Trimming at V came to 0 bases and at J to 8 bases, leaving 4 bases not matched to a gene. This CDR3 reads CASSLEQGARGYTF. DNA for the CDR3: TGTGCCAGCAGCTTAGAACAGGGGGCACGAGGCTACACCTTC. The whole variable domain, filled in from reference TRBV11-2 and TRBJ1-2, reads EAGVAQSPRYKIIEKRQSVAFWCNPISGHATLYWYQQILGQGPKLLIQFQNNGVVDDSQLPKDRFSAERLKGVDSTLKIQPAKLEDSAVYLCASSLEQGARGYTFGSGTRLTVV.

This clonotype rates as large (0.1 to 1%). The V call is TRBV6-5, the J call TRBJ2-7, with a tentative D call TRBD1 (5 bases). Trimming removed 0 bases from V and 6 bases from J, with 9 bases in between. This CDR3 region has 13 residues. Per germline, CDR1 MNHEY and CDR2 SVGAGI. CDR3 residues: CASSYSKGSEQYF. CDR3 DNA: TGTGCCAGCAGTTACTCGAAGGGGTCCGAGCAGTACTTC.

This clonotype counts as medium-sized. The rearrangement links TRBV5-5 to TRBJ2-7, with unresolved D. Germline lookup yields CDR1 SGHKS and CDR2 YYEKEE (reference sequence). The CDR3 is made up of 17 amino acids. Trimming removed 6 bases at V and 1 base at J, with 23 bases between. The CDR3 spells CASNLAIVGPQSYEQYF. CDR3 nucleotides: TGTGCCAGCAACCTCGCCATAGTAGGTCCACAATCCTACGAGCAGTACTTC.

By share of the sample, this clonotype is medium-sized (0.01 to 0.1%). This sequence joins TRBV20-1 and TRBJ2-5; D not certain. The germline V gene has CDR1 DFQATT and CDR2 SNEGSKA (reference sequence). CDR3 length: 12 amino acids. V shed 1 base and J shed 2 bases, with 5 bases lying between them. The CDR3 DNA reads as TGCAGTGCTAGAGGACCACAAGAGACCCAGTACTTC. Protein: CSARGPQETQYF.

This clonotype is medium-sized in the sample. The V and J genes are TRBV7-2 and TRBJ2-3, with D possibly matching TRBD2 (6 bases). This CDR3 contains 15 residues. With 7 bases removed from V and 1 base from J, the gap between germline ends came to 15 bases. The germline V gene has CDR1 SGHTA and CDR2 FQGNSA. The CDR3 coding sequence is TGTGCCAGCAACCCCGGGGGTAGCGGCACAGATACGCAGTATTTT. It codes for CASNPGGSGTDTQYF.

This clonotype is deemed medium-sized. The gene calls are TRBV5-1 and TRBJ2-5, with D tentatively TRBD1 (6 bases). V was pared by 4 bases and J by 1 base, with 14 bases between. Germline values: CDR1 SGHRS, CDR2 YFSETQ. This CDR3 is built from 15 residues. CDR3 sequence (DNA): TGCGCCAGCAGCAGACACGGGACAACCCAAGAGACCCAGTACTTC. Its translation: CASSRHGTTQETQYF.

DNA of the CDR3: TGCGCCAGCAGCTGGGGGACTAACTCCGCTTACAATGAGCAGTTCTTC. It specifies CASSWGTNSAYNEQFF. The chain recombines TRBV5-1 with TRBJ2-1; TRBD2 agrees at 7 bases. Per the germline V gene, CDR1 is SGHRS and CDR2 is YFSETQ. The CDR3 runs 16 residues. V was pared by 3 bases and J by 4 bases, with 10 bases of the junction left unmatched.

CDR3 bases: TGCAGCGTAAGAGATAACAGGGGCACAGATACGCAGTATTTT. Translating gives CSVRDNRGTDTQYF. The rearrangement uses TRBV29-1 and TRBJ2-3; D may be TRBD1 (6 bases). Trimming removed 6 bases from V and 1 base from J, with 14 bases in between. The length of the CDR3 is 14 residues. CDR1 and CDR2 from the germline V gene are SQVTM and ANQGSEA.

This clonotype is classed as medium-sized. J is TRBJ2-7 and V is TRBV10-3, with 8 bases identical to TRBD2. Germline V gives CDR1 ENHRY, CDR2 SYGVKD. The V and J ends lost 5 bases and 0 bases, in that order; junction bases with no gene match: 6. The CDR3 spans 15 residues. The CDR3 bases are TGTGCCATCAGTACTAGCGGAGCAAGCTCCTACGAGCAGTACTTC. This encodes CAISTSGASSYEQYF.